These 4 T cell receptor beta chains were all obtained from the same sample, sequenced in a study of blood T cell repertoires in COVID-19. Libraries were prepared by immunoSEQ multiplex PCR; TCRdb keeps only in-frame clonotypes and omits some of them. The profile shows some 180,000 clones, roughly 76% of them singletons. Sequencing was done on a sample of peripheral blood. Receptor source: a woman aged 80 or over with COVID-19, enrolled during active disease.

The chain uses TRBV7-2 and TRBJ1-3; D perhaps matches TRBD1 (5 bases). Germline V lookup: CDR1 SGHTA, CDR2 FQGNSA. CDR3 size: 15 residues. The germline V and J ends were trimmed by 2 bases and 0 bases, with 8 bases remaining between them. In DNA form, the CDR3 reads TGTGCCAGCAGCTTACAGGGCCTCTCTGGAAACACCATATATTTT. Its protein is CASSLQGLSGNTIYF.

This rearrangement joins TRBV19 to TRBJ2-5; TRBD1 is a possible D gene (6 bases). V was clipped by 6 bases and J by 5 bases, with 16 bases between them. The germline CDR1 and CDR2 sequences are LNHDA and SQIVND (reference sequence). This CDR3 has 14 residues. CDR3 region: CASRLSGVVETQYF. The CDR3 region has the DNA TGTGCCAGTAGACTCTCAGGGGTGGTGGAGACCCAGTACTTC. Variable domain in full (rest from reference TRBV19 and TRBJ2-5): DGGITQSPKYLFRKEGQNVTLSCEQNLNHDAMYWYRQDPGQGLRLIYYSQIVNDFQKGDIAEGYSVSREKKESFPLTVTSAQKNPTAFYLCASRLSGVVETQYFGPGTRLLVL.

This chain joins TRBV6-5 and TRBJ2-7, with D possibly TRBD1 on 6 matching bases. The germline CDR1 and CDR2 sequences are MNHEY and SVGAGI. The V end was cut by 7 bases, the J end by 3 bases, with 19 bases between. The CDR3 spans 15 residues. This chain's CDR3 is CASTSGQRIFYEQYF. CDR3 coding DNA: TGTGCCAGCACCTCGGGACAAAGGATTTTCTACGAGCAGTACTTC.

The chain carries TRBV27 and TRBJ2-3; tentative D call: TRBD1 (6 bases). CDR1 and CDR2 from the germline V gene are MNHEY and SMNVEV (reference sequence). V was cut by 4 bases and J by 2 bases, with 10 bases left in between. The CDR3 sequence is 14 residues long. CDR3 sequence (DNA): TGTGCCAGCAGTTCCAGGGGCCTCACAGATACGCAGTATTTT. This gives the protein CASSSRGLTDTQYF.